This T cell receptor (beta chain) was sequenced for a study of blood T cell repertoires in COVID-19. Study-wide background: T cells, B-cell-depleted T cells, or PBMCs supplied cDNA or gDNA.

Under the authors' procedure: Nucleated cell counts were estimated from reference gene primer amplification. The protocol was immunoSEQ multiplex PCR, while the TCRdb copy is restricted to in-frame clones and leaves out a portion. The V and J calls and clone size are taken from that table; D and trimming were inferred from the DNA. The sample consists of around 500,000 clones, 75% to 90% of them appearing once. This TCR came from a human donor in a cohort sampled during active COVID-19. Sequenced sample: peripheral blood.

The chain's CDR3 is CASSLEQGEGGYTF. In nucleotides, the CDR3 is TGCGCCAGCAGCTTGGAACAGGGTGAGGGTGGCTACACCTTC. The genes are TRBV5-1 and TRBJ1-2; perhaps TRBD1 as D (6 bases). Trimming removed 0 bases from V and 7 bases from J, with 13 bases in between. CDR1 and CDR2 from the germline V gene are SGHRS and YFSETQ. CDR3 length: 14 residues.